This T cell receptor (beta chain) is drawn from a study of T cell responses to AZD1222 COVID-19 vaccine. Notes on the study in general: Without day 14 samples, only post-peak T cell repertoires were studied. Donors in the cohort were predominantly white British and more often female, and clonal diversity was possibly underestimated. Reports say nearly half of spike-specific TCRs go after unmutated variant regions.

Trimming shortened V by 3 bases and J by 6 bases, and 15 bases separated the two germline ends. This CDR3 has 15 amino acids. CDR1 is SGHTA and CDR2 is FQGNSA in the germline V gene. A note on this clone: Its matching antigen is unknown.

Assay used: immunoSEQ multiplex PCR; TCRdb lists only in-frame clones, some missing. The profile shows about 190,000 clones, about 92% of them singletons. The genes are TRBV7-2 and TRBJ2-1; D gene ambiguous. This specimen was peripheral blood, taken 28 days after the second dose of the MenACWY control vaccine. This TCR derives from an adult who received the MenACWY meningococcal vaccine as a control. This CDR3 is CASSFFPPAGNEQFF. The CDR3 coding sequence is TGTGCCAGCAGCTTTTTTCCCCCCGCAGGCAATGAGCAGTTCTTC.